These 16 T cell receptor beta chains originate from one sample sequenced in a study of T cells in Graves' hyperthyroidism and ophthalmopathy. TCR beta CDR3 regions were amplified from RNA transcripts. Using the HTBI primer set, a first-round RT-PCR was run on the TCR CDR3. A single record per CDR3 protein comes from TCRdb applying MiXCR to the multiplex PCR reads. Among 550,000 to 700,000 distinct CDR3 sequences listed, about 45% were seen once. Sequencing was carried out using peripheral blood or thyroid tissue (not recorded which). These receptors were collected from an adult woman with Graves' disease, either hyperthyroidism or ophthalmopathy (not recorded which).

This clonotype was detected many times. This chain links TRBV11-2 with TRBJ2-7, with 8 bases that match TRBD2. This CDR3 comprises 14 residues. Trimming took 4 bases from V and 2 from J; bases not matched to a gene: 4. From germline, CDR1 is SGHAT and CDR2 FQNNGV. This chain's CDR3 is CASSSGAGAYEQYF. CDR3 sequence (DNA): TGTGCCAGCAGCTCAGGAGCGGGAGCCTACGAGCAGTACTTC.

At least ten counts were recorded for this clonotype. The CDR3 spells CASSLEGDSYEQYF. In DNA form, the CDR3 reads TGTGCCAGCAGCTTGGAAGGGGACTCCTACGAGCAGTACTTC. The chain uses TRBV5-6 and TRBJ2-7, with D possibly TRBD1 on 5 matching bases. The V and J ends lost 0 bases and 0 bases respectively, with 7 bases between them. The length of the CDR3 is 14 residues. From germline, CDR1 is SGHDT and CDR2 YYEEEE. Full variable domain (missing parts from reference TRBV5-6 and TRBJ2-7): DAGVTQSPTHLIKTRGQQVTLRCSPKSGHDTVSWYQQALGQGPQFIFQYYEEEERQRGNFPDRFSGHQFPNYSSELNVNALLLGDSALYLCASSLEGDSYEQYFGPGTRLTVT.

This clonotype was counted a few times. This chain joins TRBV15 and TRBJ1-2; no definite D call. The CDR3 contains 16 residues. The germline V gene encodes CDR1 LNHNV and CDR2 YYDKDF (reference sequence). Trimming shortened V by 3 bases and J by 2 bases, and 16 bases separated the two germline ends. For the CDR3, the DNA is TGTGCCACCAGCAGCAAGGGCCGCCAGAGCAACTATGGCTACACCTTC. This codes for CATSSKGRQSNYGYTF.

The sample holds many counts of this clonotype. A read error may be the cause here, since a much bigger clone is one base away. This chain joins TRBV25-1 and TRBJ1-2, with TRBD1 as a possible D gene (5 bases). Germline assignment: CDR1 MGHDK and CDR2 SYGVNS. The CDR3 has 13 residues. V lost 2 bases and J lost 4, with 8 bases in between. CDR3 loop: CASSERGGYGYTF. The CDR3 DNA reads TGTGCCAGCAGTGAACGGGGGGGCTATGGCTACACCTTC.

As DNA, the CDR3 is TGTGCCATCAGTCGACAGGTTTCTGGAAACACCATATATTTT. It translates to CAISRQVSGNTIYF. The chain joins TRBV10-3 to TRBJ1-3, with D possibly TRBD1 on 6 matching bases. This CDR3 has 14 residues. CDR1 ENHRY and CDR2 SYGVKD come from the germline V gene. The V gene lost 5 bases and the J gene lost 1 base, with 9 bases spanning the gap.

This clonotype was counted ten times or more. The CDR3 region has the DNA TGTGCCAGCAGCTCCCCTGGGGGAGGTGGAAACACCATATATTTT. This sequence encodes CASSSPGGGGNTIYF. The chain uses TRBV5-4 and TRBJ1-3; a possible D gene is TRBD1 (5 bases). Germline loops: CDR1 SGHNT, CDR2 YYREEE (reference sequence). This CDR3 is 15 amino acids long. V was shortened by 3 bases and J by 3 bases, with 13 bases between the two germline ends.

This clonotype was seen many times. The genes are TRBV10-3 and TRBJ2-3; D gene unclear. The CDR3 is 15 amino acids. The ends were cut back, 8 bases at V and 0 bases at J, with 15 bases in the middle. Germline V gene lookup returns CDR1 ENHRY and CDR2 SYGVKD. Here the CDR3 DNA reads TGTGCCATCGGCTATACTGCGTCTAGCACAGATACGCAGTATTTT. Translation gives CAIGYTASSTDTQYF.

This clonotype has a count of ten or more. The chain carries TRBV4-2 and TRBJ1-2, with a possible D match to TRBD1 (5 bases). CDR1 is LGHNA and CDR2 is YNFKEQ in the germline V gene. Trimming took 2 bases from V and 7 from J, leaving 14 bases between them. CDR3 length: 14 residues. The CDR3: CASSQPPGTRGYTF. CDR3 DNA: TGTGCCAGCAGCCAACCACCAGGGACCCGTGGCTACACCTTC.

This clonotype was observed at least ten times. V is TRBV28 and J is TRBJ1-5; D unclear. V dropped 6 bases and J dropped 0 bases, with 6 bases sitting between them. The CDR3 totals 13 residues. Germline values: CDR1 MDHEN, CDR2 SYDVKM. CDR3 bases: TGTGCCAGCAGCTTTAGTAGCAATCAGCCCCAGCATTTT. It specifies CASSFSSNQPQHF.

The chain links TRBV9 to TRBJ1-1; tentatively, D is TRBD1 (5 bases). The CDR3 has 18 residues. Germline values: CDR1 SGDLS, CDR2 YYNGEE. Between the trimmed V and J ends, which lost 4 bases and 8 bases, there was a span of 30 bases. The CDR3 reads CASSFHPHLQGVDTEAFF. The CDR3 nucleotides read TGTGCCAGCAGCTTCCACCCTCACCTCCAGGGTGTTGATACGGAAGCTTTCTTT. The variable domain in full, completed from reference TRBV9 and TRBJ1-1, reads DSGVTQTPKHLITATGQRVTLRCSPRSGDLSVYWYQQSLDQGLQFLIQYYNGEERAKGNILERFSAQQFPDLHSELNLSSLELGDSALYFCASSFHPHLQGVDTEAFFGQGTRLTVV.

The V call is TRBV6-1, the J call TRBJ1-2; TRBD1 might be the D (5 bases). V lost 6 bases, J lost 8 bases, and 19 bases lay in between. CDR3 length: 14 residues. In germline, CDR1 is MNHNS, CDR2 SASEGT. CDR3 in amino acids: CASRGRTGERGYTF. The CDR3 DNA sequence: TGTGCCAGCAGGGGACGGACTGGCGAAAGGGGCTACACCTTC.

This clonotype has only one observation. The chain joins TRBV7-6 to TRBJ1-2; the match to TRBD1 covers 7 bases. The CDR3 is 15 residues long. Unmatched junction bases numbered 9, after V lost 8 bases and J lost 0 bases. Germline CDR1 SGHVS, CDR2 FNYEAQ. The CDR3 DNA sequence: TGTGCCAGCGGAAAACAGGGGACAGCTAACTATGGCTACACCTTC. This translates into CASGKQGTANYGYTF.

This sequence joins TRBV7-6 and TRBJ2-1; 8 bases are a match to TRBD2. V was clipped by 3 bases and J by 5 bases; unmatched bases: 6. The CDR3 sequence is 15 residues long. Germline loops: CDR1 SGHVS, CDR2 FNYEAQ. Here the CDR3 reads CASSLFDSGNNEQFF. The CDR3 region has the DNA TGTGCCAGCAGCTTGTTTGATAGCGGGAACAATGAGCAGTTCTTC.

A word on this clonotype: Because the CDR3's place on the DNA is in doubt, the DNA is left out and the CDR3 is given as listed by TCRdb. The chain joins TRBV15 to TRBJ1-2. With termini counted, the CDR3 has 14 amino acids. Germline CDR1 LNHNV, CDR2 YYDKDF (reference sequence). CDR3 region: CATSRDPVGHGNTF.

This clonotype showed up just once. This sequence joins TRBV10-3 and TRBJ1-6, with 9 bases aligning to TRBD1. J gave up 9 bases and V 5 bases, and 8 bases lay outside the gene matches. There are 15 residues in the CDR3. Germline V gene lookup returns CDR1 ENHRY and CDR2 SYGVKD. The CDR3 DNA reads TGTGCCATCAGTTCGGGACAGGGTTCGGGTTCACCCCTCCACTTT. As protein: CAISSGQGSGSPLHF.

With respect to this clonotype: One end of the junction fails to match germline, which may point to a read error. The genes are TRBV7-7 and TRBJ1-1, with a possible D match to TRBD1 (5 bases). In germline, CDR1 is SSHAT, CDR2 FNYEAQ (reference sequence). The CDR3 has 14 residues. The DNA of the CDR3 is TGTGCTAGCAGCGCCCCCCAAGGGGACACTGAAGCTTTCTTT. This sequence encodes CASSAPQGDTEAFF.